This entry features one T cell receptor (beta chain) sequence. The antigen is undetermined. These data are taken from a study of cytomegalovirus exposure and HLA in healthy donors. Study-wide results and limits: HLA allele associations emerged for around 15,000 TCR beta sequences in a later analysis, at 0.05 false discovery rate. In a later analysis, TCR beta V- and J-gene trimming was associated with a missense DCLRE1C variant.

Germline CDR1 and CDR2: SQVTM and ANQGSEA. CDR3 length equals 15 residues. Primers included in the PCR were 60 Vbeta and 13 Jbeta primers. The repertoire was sequenced with immunoSEQ multiplex PCR; TCRdb's copy has only in-frame clones and lacks some. This table has 200,000 to 250,000 clones, 75% to 90% appearing once. Sequences were obtained from PBMCs. The chain couples TRBV29-1 to TRBJ2-5; 8 nucleotides agree with TRBD2. Gene TRBJ2-7 matches the end of the DNA better, so the J call may be wrong. This clonotype was sampled from a boy aged 2 to 10 in good health and CMV-seronegative. This chain's CDR3 is CSALDGAGGWYEQYF. Here the CDR3 DNA reads TGCAGCGCCCTGGACGGGGCGGGAGGTTGGTACGAGCAGTACTTC.